The rows below give T cell receptor beta chains drawn from one sample of a study of T cell responses to AZD1222 COVID-19 vaccine. Sequencing was performed with immunoSEQ multiplex PCR; in TCRdb, only in-frame clones are kept and a portion is missing. The sample holds 100,000 to 110,000 clones, about nine tenths seen once. This specimen was peripheral blood, taken on day 0 of AZD1222 vaccination. These receptors were collected from an adult in good health. Each CDR3 is given with its conserved first and last residue. D genes are given only for firm matches. Not all rows give a size; the values are once, few, many and, for expanded clones, a class.

clone size	V gene	D gene	J gene	CDR3 protein	CDR3 DNA
-	TRBV24-1	TRBD2	TRBJ2-5	CATSAGGQETQYF	TGTGCCACCAGTGCGGGAGGGCAAGAGACCCAGTACTTC
-	TRBV7-2	-	TRBJ2-5	CASSNTGPETQYF	TGTGCCAGCAGCAATACAGGGCCGGAGACCCAGTACTTC
-	TRBV7-9	-	TRBJ1-1	CASSFTNTEAFF	TGTGCCAGCAGCTTTACGAACACTGAAGCTTTCTTT
-	TRBV5-1	-	TRBJ1-4	CASSSSGVTNEKLFF	TGCGCCAGCAGCTCTTCAGGCGTAACTAATGAAAAACTGTTTTTT
-	TRBV7-9	TRBD1	TRBJ1-6	CASSLATGQSNSPLHF	TGTGCCAGCAGCTTAGCGACAGGGCAAAGTAATTCACCCCTCCACTTT
-	TRBV28	TRBD1	TRBJ2-7	CASRLETGTYEQYF	TGTGCCAGCAGACTCGAGACAGGGACCTACGAGCAGTACTTC
-	TRBV5-1	-	TRBJ1-3	CASSLGGENTIYF	TGCGCCAGCAGCTTGGGTGGGGAAAACACCATATATTTT
-	TRBV2	-	TRBJ2-3	CASSPPSHTDTQYF	TGTGCCAGCAGTCCTCCTTCGCACACAGATACGCAGTATTTT
-	TRBV18	-	TRBJ1-6	CASSPPGSPEGSPLHF	TGTGCCAGCTCACCACCGGGGTCCCCGGAGGGTTCACCCCTCCACTTT
-	TRBV4-2	-	TRBJ1-1	CASSQVSGTEAFF	TGTGCCAGCAGCCAAGTAAGTGGGACTGAAGCTTTCTTT
few	TRBV1	-	TRBJ1-2	CTSSQVTRAGRRNYGYTF	TGCACCAGCAGCCAAGTTACAAGGGCAGGACGGAGGAACTATGGCTACACCTTC
-	TRBV28	-	TRBJ1-6	CASSLGREASPLHF	TGTGCCAGCAGTTTGGGCAGGGAGGCTTCACCCCTCCACTTT
-	TRBV6-2/TRBV6-3	-	TRBJ1-2	CASSYSTARYTF	TGTGCCAGTAGCTACTCCACTGCCCGCTACACCTTC
-	TRBV6-5	TRBD1	TRBJ1-4	CASSYSLTGVNEKLFF	TGTGCCAGCAGTTACTCGTTGACAGGGGTTAATGAAAAACTGTTTTTT
-	TRBV19	TRBD1	TRBJ2-7	CASSIKTGSSYEQYF	TGTGCCAGTAGTATAAAGACAGGGAGCTCCTACGAGCAGTACTTC
-	TRBV11-2	TRBD1	TRBJ1-6	CASSRDKTGQTLHF	TGTGCCAGCAGCCGAGACAAGACGGGACAGACCCTCCACTTT
-	TRBV27	-	TRBJ2-2	CASSLLQGELFF	TGTGCCAGCAGTCTATTGCAAGGGGAGCTGTTTTTT